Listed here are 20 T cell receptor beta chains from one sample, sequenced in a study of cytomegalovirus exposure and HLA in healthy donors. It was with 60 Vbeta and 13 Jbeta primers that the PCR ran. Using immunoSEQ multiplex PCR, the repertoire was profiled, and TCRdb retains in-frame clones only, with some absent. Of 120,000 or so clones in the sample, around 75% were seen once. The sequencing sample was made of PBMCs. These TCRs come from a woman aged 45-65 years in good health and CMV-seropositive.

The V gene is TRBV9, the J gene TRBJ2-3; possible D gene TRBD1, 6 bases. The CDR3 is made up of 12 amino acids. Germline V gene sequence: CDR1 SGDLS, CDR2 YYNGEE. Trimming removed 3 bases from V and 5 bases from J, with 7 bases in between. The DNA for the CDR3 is TGTGCCAGCAGCGAACAGGGAGATACGCAGTATTTT. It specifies CASSEQGDTQYF.

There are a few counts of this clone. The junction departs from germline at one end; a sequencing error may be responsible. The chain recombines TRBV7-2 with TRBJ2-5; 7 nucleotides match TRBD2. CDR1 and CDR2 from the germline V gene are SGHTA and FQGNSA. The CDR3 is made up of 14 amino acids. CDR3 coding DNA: TGTGCCAGCAGCCTAGCGGTAGGGGTAGAGACCCAGTACTTC. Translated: CASSLAVGVETQYF.

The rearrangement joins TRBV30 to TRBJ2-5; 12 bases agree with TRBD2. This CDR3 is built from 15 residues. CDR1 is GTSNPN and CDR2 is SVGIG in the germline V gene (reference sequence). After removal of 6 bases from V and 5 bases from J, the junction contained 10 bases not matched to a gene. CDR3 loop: CACETTSGGWETQYF. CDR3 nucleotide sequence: TGTGCCTGCGAAACGACTAGCGGGGGATGGGAGACCCAGTACTTC.

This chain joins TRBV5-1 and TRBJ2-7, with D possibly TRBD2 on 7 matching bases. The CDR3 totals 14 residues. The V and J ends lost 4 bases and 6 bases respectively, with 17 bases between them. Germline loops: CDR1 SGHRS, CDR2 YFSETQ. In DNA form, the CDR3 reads TGCGCCAGCAGCACCGCCCGGAGGGGGGGCGAGCAGTACTTC. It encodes CASSTARRGGEQYF.

The chain's CDR3 is CASSPVPGTSGSYEQYF. The CDR3 coding sequence is TGCGCCAGCAGCCCGGTCCCCGGGACTAGCGGAAGCTACGAGCAGTACTTC. The rearrangement links TRBV5-1 to TRBJ2-5; 11 bases align to TRBD2. With the DNA end fitting TRBJ2-7 better, the J assignment may be wrong. The CDR3 runs 17 residues. Looked up from germline, CDR1 is SGHRS and CDR2 is YFSETQ.

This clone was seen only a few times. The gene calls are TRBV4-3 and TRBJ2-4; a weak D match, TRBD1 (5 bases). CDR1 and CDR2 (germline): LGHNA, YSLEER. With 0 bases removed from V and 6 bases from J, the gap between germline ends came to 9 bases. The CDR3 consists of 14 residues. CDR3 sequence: CASSQDRGLNIQYF. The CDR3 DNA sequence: TGCGCCAGCAGCCAAGATAGGGGCCTAAACATTCAGTACTTC.

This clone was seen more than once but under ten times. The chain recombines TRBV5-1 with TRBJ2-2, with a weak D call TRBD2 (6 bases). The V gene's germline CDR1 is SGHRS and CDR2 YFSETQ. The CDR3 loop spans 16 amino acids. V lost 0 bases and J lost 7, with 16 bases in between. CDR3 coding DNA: TGCGCCAGCAGCTTGGCCAGTCCCGGGAGTCTCGGGGAGCTGTTTTTT. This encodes CASSLASPGSLGELFF.

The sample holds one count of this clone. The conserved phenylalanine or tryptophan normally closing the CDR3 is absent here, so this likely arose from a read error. Written as DNA, the CDR3 is TGTGCCAGCAGCTTCCCAGGGAAGCCTGAAGCTTTCCTT. Translation: CASSFPGKPEAFL. The genes are TRBV7-9 and TRBJ1-1; D might be TRBD1 (5 bases). CDR1 SEHNR and CDR2 FQNEAQ come from the germline V gene (reference sequence). Between the trimmed V and J ends, which lost 3 bases and 6 bases, there was a span of 11 bases. This CDR3 has 13 amino acids.

This CDR3 reads CASRFFPPLAGQPYEQYF. CDR3 in DNA: TGTGCAAGTCGCTTCTTTCCCCCCTTAGCGGGTCAACCCTACGAGCAGTACTTC. The chain recombines TRBV12-2 with TRBJ2-7; TRBD2 is the table's D call, not checked against the DNA. TRBV12-2 has pseudogene status. This CDR3 has 18 residues.

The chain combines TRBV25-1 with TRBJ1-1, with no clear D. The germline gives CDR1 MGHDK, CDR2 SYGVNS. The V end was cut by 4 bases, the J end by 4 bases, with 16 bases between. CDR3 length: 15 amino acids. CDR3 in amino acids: CASSVSFGHITEAFF. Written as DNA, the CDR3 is TGTGCCAGCAGTGTAAGCTTTGGGCATATCACTGAAGCTTTCTTT.

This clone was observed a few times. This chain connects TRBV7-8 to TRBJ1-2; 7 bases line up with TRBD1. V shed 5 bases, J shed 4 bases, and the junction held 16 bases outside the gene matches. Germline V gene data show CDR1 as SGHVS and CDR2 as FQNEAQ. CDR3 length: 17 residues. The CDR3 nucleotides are TGTGCCAGCAGCCGAAAGCGTCTACAGGGGCCGGGCTATGGCTACACCTTC. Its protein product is CASSRKRLQGPGYGYTF.

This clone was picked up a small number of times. The CDR3 region is CAWRRGRVGTEAFF. CDR3 in DNA: TGTGCCTGGAGGCGGGGGCGAGTGGGCACTGAAGCTTTCTTT. V usage is TRBV30 and J usage is TRBJ1-1, with D maybe TRBD1 (6 bases). This CDR3 region has 14 residues. The V and J ends lost 3 bases and 4 bases respectively, with 15 bases between them. CDR1 is GTSNPN and CDR2 is SVGIG in the germline V gene (reference sequence).

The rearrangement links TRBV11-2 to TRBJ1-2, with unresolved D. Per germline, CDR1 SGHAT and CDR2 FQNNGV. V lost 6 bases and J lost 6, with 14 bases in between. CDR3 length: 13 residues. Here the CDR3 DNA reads TGTGCCAGCAGTCGACTATCTATGAATGGCTACACCTTC. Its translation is CASSRLSMNGYTF.

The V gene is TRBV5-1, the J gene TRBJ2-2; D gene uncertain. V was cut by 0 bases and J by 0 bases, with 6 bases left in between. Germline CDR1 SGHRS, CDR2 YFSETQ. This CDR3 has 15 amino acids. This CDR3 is CASSLDAANTGELFF. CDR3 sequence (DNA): TGCGCCAGCAGCTTGGACGCGGCGAACACCGGGGAGCTGTTTTTT. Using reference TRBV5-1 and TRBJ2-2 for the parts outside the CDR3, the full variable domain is KAGVTQTPRYLIKTRGQQVTLSCSPISGHRSVSWYQQTPGQGLQFLFEYFSETQRNKGNFPGRFSGRQFSNSRSEMNVSTLELGDSALYLCASSLDAANTGELFFGEGSRLTVL.

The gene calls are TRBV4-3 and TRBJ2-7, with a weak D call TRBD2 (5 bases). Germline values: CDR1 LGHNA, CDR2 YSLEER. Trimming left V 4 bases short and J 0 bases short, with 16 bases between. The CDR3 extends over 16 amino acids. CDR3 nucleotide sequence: TGCGCCAGCAGCCCAACTAGTCGGTATAGCTCCTACGAGCAGTACTTC. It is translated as CASSPTSRYSSYEQYF.

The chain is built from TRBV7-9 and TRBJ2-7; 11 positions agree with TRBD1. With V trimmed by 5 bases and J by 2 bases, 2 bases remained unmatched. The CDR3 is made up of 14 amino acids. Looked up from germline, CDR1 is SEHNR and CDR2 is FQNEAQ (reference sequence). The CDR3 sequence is CASSRGQGAYEQYF. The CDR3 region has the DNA TGTGCCAGCAGCCGGGGACAGGGGGCCTACGAGCAGTACTTC. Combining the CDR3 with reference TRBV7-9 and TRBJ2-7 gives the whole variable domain DTGVSQNPRHKITKRGQNVTFRCDPISEHNRLYWYRQTLGQGPEFLTYFQNEAQLEKSRLLSDRFSAERPKGSFSTLEIQRTEQGDSAMYLCASSRGQGAYEQYFGPGTRLTVT.

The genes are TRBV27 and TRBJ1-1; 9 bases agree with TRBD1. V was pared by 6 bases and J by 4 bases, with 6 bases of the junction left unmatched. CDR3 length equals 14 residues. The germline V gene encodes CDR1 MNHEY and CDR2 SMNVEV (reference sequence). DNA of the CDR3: TGTGCCAGCAGGGCGCTGACAGGGGGCACTGAAGCTTTCTTT. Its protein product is CASRALTGGTEAFF.

The CDR3 region is CSVETRTSGTDTQYF. CDR3 in DNA: TGCAGCGTTGAAACCAGGACTAGCGGCACAGATACGCAGTATTTT. V usage is TRBV29-1 and J usage is TRBJ2-3; TRBD2 aligns across 9 bases. The trim removed 2 bases at V and 1 base at J, leaving 4 bases unmatched. Germline assignment: CDR1 SQVTM and CDR2 ANQGSEA. The CDR3 spans 15 residues.

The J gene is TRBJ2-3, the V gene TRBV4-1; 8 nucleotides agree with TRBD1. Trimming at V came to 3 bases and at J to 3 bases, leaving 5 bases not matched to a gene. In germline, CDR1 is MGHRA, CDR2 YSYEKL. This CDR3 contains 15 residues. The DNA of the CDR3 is TGCGCCAGCAGCCACCCGACAGGGGCGACAGATACGCAGTATTTT. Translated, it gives CASSHPTGATDTQYF.

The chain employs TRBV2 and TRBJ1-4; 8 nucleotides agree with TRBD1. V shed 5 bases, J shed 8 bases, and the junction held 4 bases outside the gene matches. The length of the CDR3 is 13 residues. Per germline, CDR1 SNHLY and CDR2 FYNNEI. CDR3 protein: CASSPGTGEKLFF. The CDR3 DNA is TGTGCCAGCAGTCCCGGGACAGGCGAAAAACTGTTTTTT.